The 13 T cell receptor beta chains listed next were all sequenced from one sample in a study of shared clonotypes between healthy human individuals. Profiling relied on immunoSEQ multiplex PCR, and the TCRdb table lists in-frame clones only, not all of them. The sample has about 490,000 clones; roughly 80% are singletons. Sequenced input: PBMCs. The receptors were sampled from a woman in her thirties or forties in good health. Some clones in this sample may be carry-over from other donors' samples.

The chain uses TRBV27 and TRBJ1-2; tentative D call: TRBD1 (6 bases). The ends were cut back, 0 bases at V and 2 bases at J, with 10 bases in the middle. Germline V gives CDR1 MNHEY, CDR2 SMNVEV (reference sequence). The CDR3 covers 15 residues. The DNA for the CDR3 is TGTGCCAGCAGTTTATCGCGGACAGAAAACTATGGCTACACCTTC. It is translated as CASSLSRTENYGYTF.

This sequence joins TRBV28 and TRBJ2-2; no reliable D call. The germline CDR1 and CDR2 sequences are MDHEN and SYDVKM. The CDR3 consists of 10 residues. Trimming cost V 6 bases and J 7 bases, with 3 bases left between them. The CDR3 loop reads CASSSGELFF. The CDR3 DNA follows: TGTGCCAGCAGCAGCGGGGAGCTGTTTTTT. The whole variable domain, remainder taken from reference TRBV28 and TRBJ2-2, is DVKVTQSSRYLVKRTGEKVFLECVQDMDHENMFWYRQDPGLGLRLIYFSYDVKMKEKGDIPEGYSVSREKKERFSLILESASTNQTSMYLCASSSGELFFGEGSRLTVL.

About this clone itself: A read error is likely here: a far larger clone is one base away. The same CDR3 is also encoded by other DNA sequences in this sample. The chain recombines TRBV6-6 with TRBJ1-5; D not resolved. The length of the CDR3 is 15 residues. Germline V gives CDR1 MNHNY, CDR2 SVGAGI (reference sequence). The CDR3 spells CASSYSSSPNQPQHF. CDR3 in DNA: TGTGCCAGCAGTTACTCGAGCAGTCCAAATCAGCCCCAACATTTT.

The rearrangement uses TRBV7-6 and TRBJ1-4; TRBD1 might be the D (5 bases). V was pared by 1 base and J by 7 bases, with 10 bases between. The CDR3 totals 14 residues. Germline values: CDR1 SGHVS, CDR2 FNYEAQ. CDR3 DNA sequence: TGTGCCAGCAGCTTAGGGCAGGGCTCTGAAAAACTGTTTTTT. Protein: CASSLGQGSEKLFF.

Remarks on this clone: This likely stems from a read error, as it lies one base from a far larger clone. This chain joins TRBV5-1 and TRBJ2-7; possible D gene TRBD1, 5 bases. The CDR3 loop spans 18 amino acids. CDR1 is SGHRS, CDR2 YFSETQ, per germline. CDR3 sequence reads: CASSLASGQDAKSYDQYF. The CDR3 DNA reads TGCGCCAGCAGCTTGGCGTCAGGGCAGGATGCCAAGTCCTACGATCAGTACTTC. The whole variable domain, filled in from reference TRBV5-1 and TRBJ2-7, reads KAGVTQTPRYLIKTRGQQVTLSCSPISGHRSVSWYQQTPGQGLQFLFEYFSETQRNKGNFPGRFSGRQFSNSRSEMNVSTLELGDSALYLCASSLASGQDAKSYDQYFGPGTRLTVT.

On this clone: A read error may be the cause here, since a much bigger clone is one base away. V is TRBV15 and J is TRBJ2-3; 8 nucleotides agree with TRBD2. The germline V gene encodes CDR1 LNHNV and CDR2 YYDKDF (reference sequence). V dropped 8 bases and J dropped 2; count of bases not matched to a gene: 12. The CDR3 runs 16 residues. The CDR3 DNA reads as TGTGCCACCGTACCCGGGTTTAGCGGGACCACAGATACGCAGTATTTT. It codes for CATVPGFSGTTDTQYF.

The CDR3 sequence is CSATSGESEQYF. The CDR3 DNA follows: TGCAGCGCAACTAGCGGTGAGAGCGAGCAGTACTTC. The chain combines TRBV29-1 with TRBJ2-7, with 8 bases that match TRBD2. Germline V CDR1 and CDR2: SQVTM, ANQGSEA. CDR3 length equals 12 residues. Trimming at V came to 7 bases and at J to 6 bases, leaving 8 bases not matched to a gene.

This clone showed up just once. The J gene is TRBJ1-5, the V gene TRBV7-9; D remains ambiguous. Trimming stripped 2 bases from V and 5 bases from J, with 4 bases between. CDR3 size: 12 residues. Germline V lookup: CDR1 SEHNR, CDR2 FQNEAQ (reference sequence). CDR3 in DNA: TGTGCCAGCAGCTTAAATGATCAGCCCCAGCATTTT. Its protein is CASSLNDQPQHF.

The CDR3 DNA reads TGTGCCAGCAGCTTAGGAGGCGTGGGCTATGGCTACACCTTC. Residues: CASSLGGVGYGYTF. The chain uses TRBV7-2 and TRBJ1-2, with D uncertain. This CDR3 contains 14 residues. Germline V gene data show CDR1 as SGHTA and CDR2 as FQGNSA. The V and J ends lost 1 base and 4 bases respectively, with 10 bases between them. The entire variable domain, with the rest obtained from reference TRBV7-2 and TRBJ1-2, is as follows: GAGVSQSPSNKVTEKGKDVELRCDPISGHTALYWYRQSLGQGLEFLIYFQGNSAPDKSGLPSDRFSAERTGGSVSTLTIQRTQQEDSAVYLCASSLGGVGYGYTFGSGTRLTVV.

The chain has TRBV7-2 and TRBJ2-1; 8 nucleotides agree with TRBD2. V dropped 1 base and J dropped 8; count of bases not matched to a gene: 1. The CDR3 length is 13 residues. Germline V CDR1 and CDR2: SGHTA, FQGNSA. This chain's CDR3 is CASSLDGGDEQFF. For the CDR3, the DNA is TGTGCCAGCAGCTTAGACGGGGGGGATGAGCAGTTCTTC.

The table lists this clone with a few counts. The V and J genes are TRBV18 and TRBJ1-1; the match to TRBD1 covers 8 bases. The CDR3 loop spans 18 amino acids. The germline CDR1 and CDR2 sequences are KGHSH and LQKENI. V gave up 0 bases and J gave up 0 bases; unmatched junction bases: 9. The CDR3, as DNA: TGTGCCAGCTCACCACCGGGACCAGGGGGCGGGATGAACACTGAAGCTTTCTTT. Encoded protein: CASSPPGPGGGMNTEAFF.

The chain uses TRBV28 and TRBJ1-1; D is ambiguous. The CDR3 totals 13 residues. Germline V gives CDR1 MDHEN, CDR2 SYDVKM. Trimming left V 6 bases short and J 3 bases short, with 11 bases between. The CDR3 nucleotides read TGTGCCAGCAGATTCACTCAGGACACTGAAGCTTTCTTT. The encoded protein is CASRFTQDTEAFF.

A single count supports this clone. The J gene is TRBJ1-2, the V gene TRBV29-1; 8 bases fit TRBD1. CDR1 SQVTM and CDR2 ANQGSEA come from the germline V gene. Trimming took 6 bases from V and 4 from J; bases not matched to a gene: 4. The CDR3 sequence is 12 residues long. The CDR3 DNA is TGCAGCGTAGGACAGGGATCCTATGGCTACACCTTC. Protein sequence: CSVGQGSYGYTF.